The TCR beta chain under discussion was sequenced for a study of blood T cell repertoires in COVID-19 (dated by TCRdb to between 2020 and 2021). Regarding the research as a whole: Samples from collaborators originated in the United States, Italy and Spain and spanned both the acute and convalescent phases of COVID-19. The prospective study material was composed of cDNA or gDNA derived from T cells, B-cell-depleted T cells, or PBMCs. Deeply sampled blood TCRbeta repertoires from subjects exposed to, actively infected with, or recovered from COVID-19 were included in the dataset. The repertoires were released in a freely available public database intended as a resource for research on the immune response to SARS-CoV-2. Samples were obtained from the ongoing ImmuneRACE study (first 160 participants) and from 1,000 to 1,500 subjects provided by 6 global collaborators. Nearly every sample came with metadata listing a de-identified subject ID, COVID-19 status, age in years and sex. HLA class I and class II types, where available, came from metadata supplied by the sample provider rather than from assay-based typing.

One collaborating source in Seattle enrolled patients during active infection and followed them longitudinally through the course of disease. Whole blood was collected in K2EDTA tubes by collaborating institutions according to the institutions' own protocols. For TCRbeta analysis, collaborators shipped samples as frozen whole blood, isolated PBMCs, or DNA extracted from either of those sample types. About this clone: Its target antigen remains unknown. No base qualities exist here, and no much larger clone lies one base off it.

What the research found in general, with its limitations: Clinical and demographic metadata were provided uncurated, with the amount varying by source and participant.

The immunoSEQ Assay, a bias-controlled multiplex PCR, was used to amplify TCRbeta CDR3 regions from genomic DNA. The study's own analysis went as follows. Within the assay, amplification of reference gene primers was used to estimate how many nucleated cells each sample contained. Sequence reads were collapsed and filtered to measure the absolute abundance of every unique TCRbeta CDR3 rearrangement. For each sample, productive Simpson clonality was calculated as the square root of Simpson's diversity index over productive rearrangements. The source is immuneACCESS, and TCRdb retained only in-frame sequences with V and J called. Part of the clones is not carried over; for the studies checked, unresolved V genes explain less than half of this, and the remainder is unexplained. V and J calls and clone size follow that table, whereas D and trimming were derived from the DNA. The sample table holds tens of thousands of clones, of which roughly 80% were seen once. The ten largest make up more than 12% of the sample.

CDR1 and CDR2 are read off the germline V gene as SGHRS and YFSETQ. Compared with germline, V lacks 1 base and J lacks 5 bases; bases without a gene match: 4. Taken from cysteine to phenylalanine, the CDR3 has 15 residues. Of the read, only the CDR3 DNA is kept; its 45 bases are in frame from base 1. The specimen sequenced was peripheral blood. This receptor chain uses TRBV5-1 and TRBJ2-1, and TRBD2 aligns with 9 junction nucleotides. The TCR was taken from a man in his 60s with COVID-19, enrolled during active disease. The CDR3 has the sequence CASSLFQREDNEQFF. The sequence in DNA is TGCGCCAGCAGCTTGTTCCAGCGGGAGGACAATGAGCAGTTCTTC.